The T cell receptor beta chain described here comes from a study of control samples from healthy donors and cancer patients. Germline CDR1 and CDR2: MNHNS and SASEGT. Trimming cost V 2 bases and J 9 bases; bases outside gene matches: 10. CDR3 length: 16 amino acids. Assay: immunoSEQ multiplex PCR; the TCRdb copy retains only in-frame clones and omits some. The sample includes about 250,000 clones, 82% of them seen just once. The chain links TRBV6-1 to TRBJ2-1, with 10 bases lining up with TRBD2. Sequencing was performed on PBMCs. The source of this sequence is an older woman with lung cancer. The CDR3 is CASSEWLSGGASEQFF. The CDR3 DNA reads as TGTGCCAGCAGTGAATGGCTCAGCGGGGGGGCTTCTGAGCAGTTCTTC.